Listed here are 8 T cell receptor beta chains from one sample, sequenced in a study of blood T cell repertoires in COVID-19. Clones were read by immunoSEQ multiplex PCR, and TCRdb kept only the in-frame ones, dropping some. The sample gives under 250,000 clones, 75% to 90% of which show up once; 5.2% is in the top ten. Sample: peripheral blood. The receptors were gathered from a woman in her sixties or seventies with COVID-19, enrolled during active disease.

J is TRBJ1-2 and V is TRBV25-1, with D hard to call. In germline, CDR1 is MGHDK, CDR2 SYGVNS. The CDR3 has 12 residues. V was shortened by 4 bases and J by 5 bases, with 8 bases between the two germline ends. The CDR3: CASSARLYGYTF. The CDR3 nucleotides read TGTGCCAGCAGTGCACGGTTGTATGGCTACACCTTC.

This chain joins TRBV7-2 and TRBJ1-1, with a weak D call TRBD1 (5 bases). Germline loops: CDR1 SGHTA, CDR2 FQGNSA. This CDR3 has 13 residues. Between the trimmed V and J ends, which lost 0 bases and 7 bases, there was a span of 9 bases. In DNA form, the CDR3 reads TGTGCCAGCAGCTTAGCAAGGAGGGGTGAAGCTTTCTTT. It codes for CASSLARRGEAFF.

This chain connects TRBV7-3 to TRBJ2-2; D is unresolved. The CDR3 sequence is 14 residues long. V lost 4 bases and J 0 bases, leaving 6 bases between the germline ends. In germline, CDR1 is SGHTA, CDR2 FQGTGA. CDR3 region: CASSSETNTGELFF. CDR3 sequence (DNA): TGTGCCAGCAGCTCAGAAACGAACACCGGGGAGCTGTTTTTT.

V gene TRBV16 combines with J gene TRBJ1-2; a possible D gene is TRBD1 (5 bases). Looked up from germline, CDR1 is KGHSY and CDR2 is FQNENV. The CDR3 extends over 13 amino acids. Trimming stripped 1 base from V and 8 bases from J, with 11 bases between. CDR3 coding DNA: TGTGCCAGCAGCCAATTAACAGGTTGGGGCTACACCTTC. This translates into CASSQLTGWGYTF.

The V and J genes are TRBV7-8 and TRBJ2-2; 9 positions agree with TRBD1. In germline, CDR1 is SGHVS, CDR2 FQNEAQ. The CDR3 is 15 amino acids. V trimming: 6 bases; J trimming: 6 bases; junction bases outside the gene matches: 8. Written as DNA, the CDR3 is TGTGCCAGCAGACTCCGGGACAGGGCGTCCGGGGAGCTGTTTTTT. It yields the protein CASRLRDRASGELFF.

The chain is built from TRBV7-3 and TRBJ1-2; weak D call: TRBD1 (5 bases). Germline lookup yields CDR1 SGHTA and CDR2 FQGTGA. V was pared by 2 bases and J by 6 bases, with 16 bases between. This CDR3 comprises 15 residues. CDR3 amino acids: CASSLSRGSLDGYTF. CDR3 DNA: TGTGCCAGCAGCTTATCCCGGGGGTCGTTAGATGGCTACACCTTC.

The V and J genes are TRBV6-5 and TRBJ2-6; D is undetermined. The germline V and J ends were trimmed by 7 bases and 2 bases, with 6 bases remaining between them. The CDR3 spans 13 residues. Germline loops: CDR1 MNHEY, CDR2 SVGAGI. This CDR3 reads CASTPTGANVLTF. The CDR3 nucleotides read TGTGCCAGCACCCCAACTGGGGCCAACGTCCTGACTTTC.

In DNA, the CDR3 is TGTGCCAGCAGTCGGGACTTCTCCTCTTGGAATGAGCAGTTCTTC. Encoded protein: CASSRDFSSWNEQFF. The chain has TRBV5-6 and TRBJ2-1; D is perhaps TRBD2 (6 bases). V dropped 5 bases and J dropped 7 bases, with 19 bases sitting between them. The CDR3 extends over 15 amino acids. Germline V gene lookup returns CDR1 SGHDT and CDR2 YYEEEE. The complete variable domain, with remaining parts taken from reference TRBV5-6 and TRBJ2-1, reads DAGVTQSPTHLIKTRGQQVTLRCSPKSGHDTVSWYQQALGQGPQFIFQYYEEEERQRGNFPDRFSGHQFPNYSSELNVNALLLGDSALYLCASSRDFSSWNEQFFGPGTRLTVL.